Listed here are 31 T cell receptor beta chains from one sample, sequenced in a study of cytomegalovirus exposure and HLA in healthy donors (TCRdb year 2017). Libraries were made using the immunoSEQ multiplex PCR assay. For the multiplex PCR, a mixture combining 60 forward primers for TCR Vbeta segments and 13 reverse primers for TCR Jbeta segments was used. TCRdb limited this immuneACCESS table to in-frame rearrangements with V and J called. A share of clones is missing; checked studies link under half to unresolved V genes, and the rest is unexplained. For this sample there are around 130,000 clones; around 84% appear just once. In total, the top ten clones hold less than 3.5% of the sample. Sequenced sample: PBMCs. These TCRs come from a man over 45 in good health and CMV-seronegative.

The chain recombines TRBV13 with TRBJ2-7, with 9 nucleotides matching TRBD2. The ends lost 3 bases at V and 2 bases at J; junction bases unmatched: 2. The germline gives CDR1 PRHDT, CDR2 FYEKMQ (reference sequence). CDR3 length: 14 residues. In DNA, the CDR3 is TGTGCCAGCAGCTTCCGACTAGCGGCCTACGAGCAGTACTTC. It translates to CASSFRLAAYEQYF.

The V gene is TRBV9, the J gene TRBJ2-7; perhaps TRBD2 as D (5 bases). The CDR3 runs to 12 residues. Germline assignment: CDR1 SGDLS and CDR2 YYNGEE. The ends were cut back, 0 bases at V and 7 bases at J, with 8 bases in the middle. DNA for the CDR3: TGTGCCAGCAGCGTAGAGCCGGGGGAGCAGTACTTC. This translates into CASSVEPGEQYF.

V gene TRBV19 combines with J gene TRBJ1-2, with D uncertain. The germline CDR1 and CDR2 sequences are LNHDA and SQIVND (reference sequence). The CDR3 length is 13 residues. V gave up 5 bases and J gave up 0 bases, with 7 bases separating them. The CDR3 here is CASSPRANYGYTF. In DNA, the CDR3 is TGTGCCAGTAGTCCGAGGGCTAACTATGGCTACACCTTC.

The rearrangement uses TRBV4-1 and TRBJ1-5, with 7 bases that match TRBD1. Losses at the gene ends were 1 base for V and 7 bases for J; bases not matched to a gene: 7. The V gene's germline CDR1 is MGHRA and CDR2 YSYEKL. The CDR3 loop spans 15 amino acids. The CDR3 nucleotides are TGCGCCAGCAGCCAAGGGACAGGATCCAACCAGCCCCAGCATTTT. Protein: CASSQGTGSNQPQHF.

The CDR3: CASSRRQGENTEAFF. In DNA, the CDR3 is TGCGCCAGCAGCCGGAGACAGGGAGAGAACACTGAAGCTTTCTTT. The rearrangement links TRBV4-1 to TRBJ1-1, with TRBD1 matching 7 bases. The V and J ends lost 4 bases and 1 base, in that order; junction bases with no gene match: 6. Looked up from germline, CDR1 is MGHRA and CDR2 is YSYEKL. This CDR3 has 15 residues.

V and J are TRBV2 and TRBJ1-1, with D possibly matching TRBD1 (5 bases). The CDR3 consists of 14 residues. The germline CDR1 and CDR2 sequences are SNHLY and FYNNEI. The germline V and J ends were trimmed by 7 bases and 4 bases, with 16 bases remaining between them. The CDR3 nucleotides read TGTGCCAGCACCAACCAAGGGGCAGGCACTGAAGCTTTCTTT. Residues: CASTNQGAGTEAFF.

The chain carries TRBV9 and TRBJ2-3, with 9 bases identical to TRBD1. The germline V gene has CDR1 SGDLS and CDR2 YYNGEE. V lost 3 bases, J lost 1 base, and 3 bases stayed unmatched. This CDR3 has 15 residues. Here the CDR3 reads CASSGRTGGTDTQYF. The CDR3 coding sequence is TGTGCCAGCAGCGGAAGGACAGGGGGCACAGATACGCAGTATTTT. The entire variable domain, with the rest obtained from reference TRBV9 and TRBJ2-3, is as follows: DSGVTQTPKHLITATGQRVTLRCSPRSGDLSVYWYQQSLDQGLQFLIQYYNGEERAKGNILERFSAQQFPDLHSELNLSSLELGDSALYFCASSGRTGGTDTQYFGPGTRLTVL.

The chain is built from TRBV5-4 and TRBJ2-1; 13 bases map to TRBD2. The CDR3 extends over 15 amino acids. Unmatched junction bases numbered 4, after V lost 5 bases and J lost 5 bases. Germline CDR1 is SGHNT and CDR2 is YYREEE (reference sequence). The CDR3 sequence is CASSSTSGGDNEQFF. The CDR3, as DNA: TGTGCCAGCAGTTCAACTAGCGGGGGGGACAATGAGCAGTTCTTC.

This chain uses TRBV5-1 with TRBJ2-7; 11 bases agree with TRBD1. Germline loops: CDR1 SGHRS, CDR2 YFSETQ. J was trimmed by 6 bases and V by 2 bases; bases with no gene match: 4. This CDR3 has 14 amino acids. The CDR3 DNA reads as TGCGCCAGCAGCTTCTCCGGGACAGGGGGCGAGCAGTACTTC. It is translated as CASSFSGTGGEQYF.

The V call is TRBV9, the J call TRBJ2-7, with 12 bases matching TRBD2. With V trimmed by 2 bases and J by 4 bases, 7 bases remained unmatched. The length of the CDR3 is 16 residues. CDR1 and CDR2 from the germline V gene are SGDLS and YYNGEE. CDR3 region: CASSVGTSGRVYEQYF. As DNA, the CDR3 is TGTGCCAGCAGCGTTGGGACTAGCGGGCGCGTTTACGAGCAGTACTTC.

The chain couples TRBV2 to TRBJ1-4; perhaps TRBD1 as D (5 bases). Germline lookup yields CDR1 SNHLY and CDR2 FYNNEI. The CDR3 has 14 residues. Trimming took 7 bases from V and 5 from J, leaving 14 bases between them. The CDR3 DNA reads as TGTGCCAGCAATCACAGGAACCTAAATGAAAAACTGTTTTTT. This gives the protein CASNHRNLNEKLFF. The full variable domain, rest sourced from reference TRBV2 and TRBJ1-4, is EPEVTQTPSHQVTQMGQEVILRCVPISNHLYFYWYRQILGQKVEFLVSFYNNEISEKSEIFDDQFSVERPDGSNFTLKIRSTKLEDSAMYFCASNHRNLNEKLFFGSGTQLSVL.

The V gene is TRBV5-1, the J gene TRBJ2-5; the D gene is possibly TRBD1 (6 bases). CDR3 length: 14 residues. V was cut by 4 bases and J by 1 base, with 11 bases left in between. Germline V gene sequence: CDR1 SGHRS, CDR2 YFSETQ. CDR3 nucleotide sequence: TGCGCCAGCAGCACGGGGACACCCCAAGAGACCCAGTACTTC. It codes for CASSTGTPQETQYF.

This clone was detected a few times. V gene TRBV6-6 combines with J gene TRBJ1-1, with 7 bases aligning to TRBD1. After removal of 7 bases from V and 0 bases from J, the junction contained 11 bases not matched to a gene. Per germline, CDR1 MNHNY and CDR2 SVGAGI (reference sequence). The CDR3 has 16 residues. DNA for the CDR3: TGTGCCAGCAACGACTGGGACAGATCAATGAACACTGAAGCTTTCTTT. As protein: CASNDWDRSMNTEAFF.

The J gene is TRBJ2-5, the V gene TRBV18, with D perhaps matching TRBD2 (6 bases). This CDR3 region has 13 residues. Germline CDR1 and CDR2: KGHSH and LQKENI. V was clipped by 3 bases and J by 5 bases, with 10 bases between them. This CDR3 reads CASSPLREETQYF. CDR3 sequence (DNA): TGTGCCAGCTCACCTCTTCGGGAGGAGACCCAGTACTTC.

The V gene is TRBV9, the J gene TRBJ2-3; D is perhaps TRBD2 (5 bases). CDR3 length equals 19 residues. The V end was cut by 0 bases, the J end by 3 bases, with 23 bases between. The germline V gene encodes CDR1 SGDLS and CDR2 YYNGEE. The CDR3 nucleotides are TGTGCCAGCAGCGTAGGAACTAGAATTGCGGCCTCCGGGACAGATACGCAGTATTTT. Translation: CASSVGTRIAASGTDTQYF.

This clone was detected once. The V gene is TRBV5-1, the J gene TRBJ2-1; the match to TRBD1 covers 7 bases. This CDR3 has 15 residues. Germline trimming cut 5 bases from V and 4 bases from J; bases unmatched to any gene: 9. Germline V gene lookup returns CDR1 SGHRS and CDR2 YFSETQ. The CDR3 DNA reads TGCGCCAGCAGTTTATCGGGACAGCTATACAATGAGCAGTTCTTC. Encoded protein: CASSLSGQLYNEQFF.

This chain links TRBV2 with TRBJ1-2; 10 nucleotides agree with TRBD1. CDR1 and CDR2 (germline): SNHLY, FYNNEI. The CDR3 contains 14 residues. The trim removed 6 bases at V and 4 bases at J, leaving 5 bases unmatched. This chain's CDR3 is CASRVDRGTYGYTF. The DNA of the CDR3 is TGTGCCAGCAGGGTGGACAGGGGGACCTATGGCTACACCTTC.

The CDR3 loop is CASSSGLAGDNEQFF. The CDR3 DNA reads as TGTGCCAGTAGTTCAGGACTAGCGGGGGATAATGAGCAGTTCTTC. The rearrangement joins TRBV19 to TRBJ2-1; 13 positions agree with TRBD2. Germline CDR1 and CDR2: LNHDA and SQIVND (reference sequence). The V and J ends lost 5 bases and 7 bases, in that order; junction bases with no gene match: 5. CDR3 length: 15 residues.

This chain joins TRBV27 and TRBJ1-1; TRBD1 matches at 10 bases. With 3 bases clipped from V and 6 bases from J, the junction kept 7 bases outside the gene matches. This CDR3 contains 15 residues. CDR1 and CDR2 (germline): MNHEY, SMNVEV (reference sequence). CDR3 amino acids: CASSFLDRGPSEAFF. The CDR3 DNA follows: TGTGCCAGCAGTTTCCTCGACAGGGGGCCTTCTGAAGCTTTCTTT.

V and J are TRBV4-1 and TRBJ1-6, with 10 bases identical to TRBD1. CDR3 length: 16 amino acids. Looked up from germline, CDR1 is MGHRA and CDR2 is YSYEKL. V was clipped by 0 bases and J by 9 bases; unmatched bases: 5. CDR3 sequence reads: CASSQESWDRGSPLHF. The CDR3 DNA reads TGCGCCAGCAGCCAAGAATCATGGGACAGGGGTTCACCCCTCCACTTT.

The V and J genes are TRBV19 and TRBJ1-5; D is undetermined. Germline CDR1 LNHDA, CDR2 SQIVND (reference sequence). Trimming removed 7 bases at V and 4 bases at J, with 23 bases between. This CDR3 comprises 17 residues. The CDR3 DNA reads as TGTGCCAGTACCGCTCGAGGACCTGCCCGGGGAAATCAGCCCCAGCATTTT. This codes for CASTARGPARGNQPQHF.

The chain uses TRBV11-3 and TRBJ2-5; TRBD2 matches 10 bases. Germline V lookup: CDR1 SGHNT, CDR2 YENEEA. Trimming took 1 base from V and 5 from J; bases not matched to a gene: 4. This CDR3 is 15 amino acids long. In nucleotides, the CDR3 is TGTGCCAGCAGCTTAGCCAGCGGGGGGGCGGAGACCCAGTACTTC. The encoded protein is CASSLASGGAETQYF.

The rearrangement joins TRBV5-6 to TRBJ2-5, with D perhaps TRBD2 (6 bases). Germline V gene data show CDR1 as SGHDT and CDR2 as YYEEEE. This CDR3 has 15 amino acids. Trimming took off 4 bases at V and 11 bases at J, with 24 bases between the two ends. The CDR3 DNA reads as TGTGCCAGCAGCCCTAGGGGAGGACGAGTGTGGGAGCAGTACTTC. Protein: CASSPRGGRVWEQYF. The complete variable domain, with remaining parts taken from reference TRBV5-6 and TRBJ2-5, reads DAGVTQSPTHLIKTRGQQVTLRCSPKSGHDTVSWYQQALGQGPQFIFQYYEEEERQRGNFPDRFSGHQFPNYSSELNVNALLLGDSALYLCASSPRGGRVWEQYFGPGTRLLVL.

This clone came up once. A read error may account for a junction end that differs from germline. The chain has TRBV7-7 and TRBJ2-2, with 7 bases matching TRBD1. This CDR3 is 14 amino acids long. Germline V gene sequence: CDR1 SSHAT, CDR2 FNYEAQ (reference sequence). The CDR3 DNA reads TGTGCTAGCAGCTTAGACAGGGATACCGGGGAGCTGTTTTTT. This gives the protein CASSLDRDTGELFF.

V is TRBV5-6 and J is TRBJ2-7; 10 nucleotides line up with TRBD2. Germline values: CDR1 SGHDT, CDR2 YYEEEE. Unmatched junction bases numbered 6, after V lost 4 bases and J lost 2 bases. This CDR3 has 15 amino acids. DNA of the CDR3: TGTGCCAGCAGCCATAGGACTAGCGGTGCCTACGAGCAGTACTTC. This sequence encodes CASSHRTSGAYEQYF.

The chain recombines TRBV10-3 with TRBJ2-1; the match to TRBD2 covers 11 bases. Germline lookup yields CDR1 ENHRY and CDR2 SYGVKD. The ends lost 4 bases at V and 0 bases at J; junction bases unmatched: 5. This CDR3 comprises 17 residues. Here the CDR3 DNA reads TGTGCCATCAGTGGCCTAGCGGGGGGCTTCTCCTACAATGAGCAGTTCTTC. Protein sequence: CAISGLAGGFSYNEQFF.

This rearrangement joins TRBV6-1 to TRBJ1-6; maybe TRBD1 (6 bases). Deletions cut 8 bases from V and 5 bases from J, with 16 bases between. Per the germline V gene, CDR1 is MNHNS and CDR2 is SASEGT. The CDR3 is made up of 15 amino acids. The CDR3 is CASGTTPGDNSPLHF. In nucleotides, the CDR3 is TGTGCCAGCGGGACAACGCCAGGGGATAATTCACCCCTCCACTTT.

The J gene is TRBJ2-1, the V gene TRBV10-1; the match to TRBD1 covers 10 bases. With V trimmed by 1 base and J by 10 bases, 4 bases remained unmatched. Germline loops: CDR1 WNHNN, CDR2 SYGVQD (reference sequence). The CDR3 contains 14 residues. The CDR3 bases are TGCGCCAGCAGTGAGTGGACAGGGGGGAACGAGCAGTTCTTC. This encodes CASSEWTGGNEQFF.

The genes are TRBV19 and TRBJ1-1; TRBD1 might be the D (6 bases). Germline loops: CDR1 LNHDA, CDR2 SQIVND (reference sequence). V lost 3 bases, J lost 1 base, and 18 bases lay in between. The CDR3 totals 17 residues. CDR3 DNA sequence: TGTGCCAGTAGTATGGGGAAGACGGGGGGCCCGAACACTGAAGCTTTCTTT. It encodes CASSMGKTGGPNTEAFF.

The chain combines TRBV27 with TRBJ2-3, with 7 bases fitting TRBD2. Trimming at V came to 7 bases and at J to 6 bases, leaving 13 bases not matched to a gene. CDR1 MNHEY and CDR2 SMNVEV come from the germline V gene (reference sequence). The length of the CDR3 is 15 residues. This chain's CDR3 is CASKGSGPQVDTQYF. Written as DNA, the CDR3 is TGTGCCAGCAAAGGTAGCGGGCCCCAGGTGGATACGCAGTATTTT.

J is TRBJ2-5 and V is TRBV5-1, with 11 bases aligning to TRBD2. Unmatched junction bases numbered 6, after V lost 0 bases and J lost 2 bases. The germline gives CDR1 SGHRS, CDR2 YFSETQ. CDR3 size: 17 residues. The CDR3 nucleotides are TGCGCCAGCAGCTTGGCTAGCGGGGGGATTGGACAAGAGACCCAGTACTTC. Protein product: CASSLASGGIGQETQYF.